Here is one T cell receptor (beta chain) with its context. Its antigen is currently unknown. The entry originates in a study of cytomegalovirus exposure and HLA in healthy donors. Points from the study as a whole: The number of N-insertions in an Asian-associated ancestry cluster was reportedly below the approximately 700-donor mean in a later analysis. Analysis performed later found roughly 17,000 TCR beta sequences associated with HLA alleles at 0.05 false discovery rate.

This CDR3 has 14 residues. V shed 5 bases and J 3 bases; nucleotides not matched to a gene: 6. Per the germline V gene, CDR1 is SGHAT and CDR2 is FQNNGV. This PCR relied on a set of 60 Vbeta primers and 13 Jbeta primers. In the authors' methods: Later work found 80 million or so unique TCR beta chains, with 9.5 million to 12 million shared. TCRdb's copy holds only in-frame clones and misses some; the assay was immunoSEQ multiplex PCR. The V and J calls and clone size come from that table; D and trimming were worked out from the DNA. The sample holds 55,000 to 80,000 clones, 65% to 70% seen once. The origin of this receptor is a man aged 40-50 years in good health and CMV-seropositive. The sample comprised PBMCs. V usage is TRBV11-2 and J usage is TRBJ2-5; TRBD2 aligns across 7 bases. The DNA for the CDR3 is TGTGCCAGCAGCCTAGCCCGGGGGGAAGAGACCCAGTACTTC. As protein: CASSLARGEETQYF.